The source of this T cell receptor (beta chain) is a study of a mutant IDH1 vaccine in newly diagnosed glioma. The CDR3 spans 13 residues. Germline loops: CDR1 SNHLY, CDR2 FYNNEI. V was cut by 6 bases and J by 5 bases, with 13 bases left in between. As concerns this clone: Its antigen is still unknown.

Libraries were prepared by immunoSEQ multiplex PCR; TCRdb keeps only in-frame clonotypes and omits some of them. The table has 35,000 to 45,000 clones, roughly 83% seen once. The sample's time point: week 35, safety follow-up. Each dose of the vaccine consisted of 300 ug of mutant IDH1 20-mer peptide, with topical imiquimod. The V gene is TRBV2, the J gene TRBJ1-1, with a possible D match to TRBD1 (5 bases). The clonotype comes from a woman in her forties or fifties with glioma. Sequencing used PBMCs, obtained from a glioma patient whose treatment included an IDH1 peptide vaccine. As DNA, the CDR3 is TGTGCCAGCAGGGAGATGTCAGGGACTGAAGCTTTCTTT. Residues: CASREMSGTEAFF.